This TCR beta chain was sequenced during a study of T-cell memory formation after mild COVID-19 (dated by TCRdb to the early 2020s). The study in broad terms: Most TCR sequence clusters were specific to one of the two donors. In a couple of donors, T-cell clones that expanded and contracted after mild COVID-19 were followed by sequencing TCRalpha and TCRbeta repertoires longitudinally. Two young, previously healthy adult volunteers, one female and one male, were included in the cohort. Study-level results and caveats: Only a couple of mild cases were covered in the study, and larger cohorts including severe cases with pre-infection samples were considered necessary. Some responding clones were detected in pre-infection memory, suggesting pre-existing cross-reactive memory T cells joined the SARS-CoV-2 response. Contracting CD4+ clones were found mainly in CM and EM memory subsets, while CD8+ clones were enriched in EMRA. SARS-CoV-2 specificity was not confirmed for the second-wave clones peaking on day 37. Clones that contracted from day 15 to 85 showed balanced CD4/CD8 phenotypes, whereas a second wave of clones that expanded from day 15 to 37 leaned towards CD4+.

The run used an Illumina NovaSeq 6000. Using 5'RACE with constant-segment primers, TCRalpha and TCRbeta cDNA libraries were constructed, with sample barcodes and unique molecular identifiers added in the process. RNA was extracted from every sample with Trizol reagent. Library amplification was performed in two PCR steps, and a second sample barcode and Illumina TruSeq adapters were introduced in the second step. Sequencing of libraries was performed on an Illumina NovaSeq with 2 x 150 bp paired-end reads. In the source study's methods: The reads were demultiplexed and collapsed into UMI-guided consensus sequences using migec v1.2.7. Using mixcr v2.1.11, UMI consensuses were aligned to TRA and TRB V and J templates and then assembled into clonotypes. A clonotype was counted as expanded or contracted only when both edgeR and NoisET called the clonotype significant, with the noise models trained on biological replicates. edgeR calls used a false discovery rate-adjusted p below 0.01 and a log2 fold-change threshold of 1. As an exploratory analysis of dynamics, max-normalized trajectories of the 1000 most abundant clonotypes were examined with PCA combined with hierarchical clustering. Separately sequenced CD4+ and CD8+ repertoires were used to assign a CD4 or CD8 phenotype to each responding clone. TCRdb trimmed public reads at Q25 via fastp, called clones via MiXCR and kept in-frame beta chains. One record per CDR3 amino acid sequence lists the most common genes and DNA. The V and J calls were determined by TCRdb, not by the authors. Counted in this sample were hundreds of thousands of distinct CDR3 sequences; about 20% of them appeared once. Around 7.7% of the sample comes from the top ten.

This clonotype was detected only a few times. The antigen this receptor binds is unknown. Per-base qualities were not stored, and no clone one base away is much larger. The CDR3 starts with the cysteine, ends with the phenylalanine, and has 16 residues. Just the 48-base CDR3 DNA is kept, in frame starting at base 1. The germline V gene yields MNHEY for CDR1 and SVGEGT for CDR2. V was cut back by 0 bases and J by 4 bases, leaving a gap of 15 bases between them. Ficoll-Paque density gradient centrifugation was the method used to isolate PBMCs. The receptor's source is an adult woman who had mild COVID-19 (a few samples of this study predate the infection). The sample titles of this study are shuffled in the database, so cell type and time point are left out; the donor was told from shared clones. The chain uses TRBV6-2 or TRBV6-3 and TRBJ1-2, with TRBD1 perhaps the D gene, on 6 matching bases. What was sequenced was PBMCs or a T cell subset sorted from them (not recorded which). The CDR3 protein: CASSYSGATASYGYTF. Read as DNA, the sequence is TGTGCCAGCAGTTACTCGGGGGCGACAGCGAGCTATGGCTACACCTTC.